A single T cell receptor beta chain is shown here with its context. The antigen remains unidentified. This CDR3 contains 16 residues. V trimming: 0 bases; J trimming: 6 bases; junction bases outside the gene matches: 5. CDR1 and CDR2 (germline): SGDLS, YYNGEE. TCRdb keeps only in-frame clones here, not all; method: immunoSEQ multiplex PCR. This table holds about 180,000 clones, approximately 86% found once. This sample was included in a study of T cell responses to AZD1222 COVID-19 vaccine. Overall study findings and caveats: Donors, mostly white British, included more females; clonal diversity was possibly underestimated.

This specimen was peripheral blood, taken on day 0 of AZD1222 vaccination. This chain joins TRBV9 and TRBJ2-1; 11 bases align to TRBD2. The source is an adult in good health. The CDR3 loop reads CASSVGLAGGLNEQFF. Here the CDR3 DNA reads TGTGCCAGCAGCGTAGGTCTAGCGGGGGGCCTCAATGAGCAGTTCTTC.